This T cell receptor (beta chain) was recovered during a study of T cell responses to AZD1222 COVID-19 vaccine. General observations from the study: Every sample of the repertoires postdated the peak T cell response. The study found Spike-specific TCR breadth and depth rose after two AZD1222 doses. Baseline serostatus was positive in only a handful of AZD1222 recipients.

To note about this clone: The antigen remains unidentified.

Profiling relied on immunoSEQ multiplex PCR, and the TCRdb table lists in-frame clones only, not all of them. The sample lists around 78,000 clones; about 90% were seen once. V trimming: 5 bases; J trimming: 6 bases; junction bases outside the gene matches: 17. This CDR3 comprises 17 residues. Germline CDR1 and CDR2: MNHEY and SMNVEV (reference sequence). Sequenced material: peripheral blood, taken 28 days after the second AZD1222 dose. The source is an adult who received the AZD1222 COVID-19 vaccine. The V and J genes are TRBV27 and TRBJ1-2; 8 nucleotides match TRBD1. The CDR3 loop is CASSLTGTGRIGDGYTF. The CDR3 coding sequence is TGTGCCAGCAGTCTGACCGGGACAGGCCGTATTGGTGATGGCTACACCTTC.